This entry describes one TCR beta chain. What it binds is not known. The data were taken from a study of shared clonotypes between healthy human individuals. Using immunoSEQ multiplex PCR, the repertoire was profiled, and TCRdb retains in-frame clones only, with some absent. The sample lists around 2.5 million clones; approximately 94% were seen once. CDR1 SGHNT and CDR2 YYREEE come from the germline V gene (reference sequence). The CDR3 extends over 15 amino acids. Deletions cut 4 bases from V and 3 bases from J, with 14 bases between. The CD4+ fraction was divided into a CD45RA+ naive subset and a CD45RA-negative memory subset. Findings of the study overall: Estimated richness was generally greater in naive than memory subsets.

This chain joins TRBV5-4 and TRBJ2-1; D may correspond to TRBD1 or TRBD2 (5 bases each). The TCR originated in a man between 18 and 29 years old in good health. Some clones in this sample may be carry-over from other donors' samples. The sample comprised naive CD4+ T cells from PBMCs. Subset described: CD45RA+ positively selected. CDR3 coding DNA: TGTGCCAGCAGCATCGGGACGGAACGCTACAATGAGCAGTTCTTC. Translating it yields CASSIGTERYNEQFF.